This T cell receptor beta chain stems from a study of T-cell memory formation after mild COVID-19. Study-level findings and limits: Still unconfirmed is whether the second-wave clones peaking on day 37 recognized SARS-CoV-2.

The CDR3 has 13 residues. Germline CDR1 and CDR2: SQVTM and ANQGSEA. Trimming took 2 bases from V and 6 from J, leaving 11 bases between them. MiXCR, applied by TCRdb to the 5' RACE reads, yields one record per CDR3 protein. The profile shows under 250,000 distinct CDR3 sequences, 15% of them singletons. Regarding this clonotype: Its antigen is still unknown.

The TCR comes from an adult woman who had mild COVID-19 (a few samples of this study predate the infection). Cell type and time point are not known. The V and J genes are TRBV29-1 and TRBJ2-1; no definite D call. Specimen: PBMCs or a T cell subset sorted from them (not recorded which). This CDR3 is CSVESPDINEQFF. The CDR3 DNA reads as TGCAGCGTTGAAAGCCCTGACATCAATGAGCAGTTCTTC.